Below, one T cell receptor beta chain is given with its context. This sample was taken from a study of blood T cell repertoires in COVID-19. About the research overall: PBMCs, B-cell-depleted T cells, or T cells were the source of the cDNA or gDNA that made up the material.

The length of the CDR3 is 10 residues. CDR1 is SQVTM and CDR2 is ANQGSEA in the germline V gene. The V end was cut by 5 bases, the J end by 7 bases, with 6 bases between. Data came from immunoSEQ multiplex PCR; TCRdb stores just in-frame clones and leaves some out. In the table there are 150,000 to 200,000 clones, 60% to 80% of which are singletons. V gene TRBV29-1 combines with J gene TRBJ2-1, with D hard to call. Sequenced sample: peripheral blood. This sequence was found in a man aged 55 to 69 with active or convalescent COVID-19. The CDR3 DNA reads TGCAGCGTTAAAACAAATGAGCAGTTCTTC. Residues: CSVKTNEQFF.